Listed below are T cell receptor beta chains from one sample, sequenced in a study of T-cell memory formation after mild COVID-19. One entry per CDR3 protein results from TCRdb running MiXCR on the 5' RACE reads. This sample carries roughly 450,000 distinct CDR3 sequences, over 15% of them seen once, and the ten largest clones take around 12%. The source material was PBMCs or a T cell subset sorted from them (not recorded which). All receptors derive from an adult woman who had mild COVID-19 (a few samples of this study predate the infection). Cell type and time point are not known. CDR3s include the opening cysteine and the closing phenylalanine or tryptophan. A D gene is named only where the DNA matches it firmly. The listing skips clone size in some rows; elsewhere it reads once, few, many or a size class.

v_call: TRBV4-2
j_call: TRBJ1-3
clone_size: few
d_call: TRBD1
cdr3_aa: CASSQEWPGGFGNTIYF
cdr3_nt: TGTGCCAGCAGCCAAGAGTGGCCAGGGGGGTTTGGAAACACCATATATTTT

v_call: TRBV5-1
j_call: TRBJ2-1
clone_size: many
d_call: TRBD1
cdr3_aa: CASSTGDYYNEQFF
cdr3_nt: TGCGCCAGCAGTACAGGGGATTATTACAATGAGCAGTTCTTC

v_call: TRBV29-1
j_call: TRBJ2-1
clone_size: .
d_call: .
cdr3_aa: CSVESPGEQFF
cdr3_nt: TGCAGCGTTGAATCTCCGGGTGAGCAGTTCTTC

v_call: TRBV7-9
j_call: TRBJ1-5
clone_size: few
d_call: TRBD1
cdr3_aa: CASSLVKGALDNQPQHF
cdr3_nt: TGTGCCAGCAGCTTAGTAAAGGGGGCGCTTGACAATCAGCCCCAGCATTTT

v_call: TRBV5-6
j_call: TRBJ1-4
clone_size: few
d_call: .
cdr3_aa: CASQGQTNEKLFF
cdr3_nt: TGTGCCAGCCAAGGACAGACTAATGAAAAACTGTTTTTT

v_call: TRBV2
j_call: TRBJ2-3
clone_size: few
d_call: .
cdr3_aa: CASSSPPGSTDTQYF
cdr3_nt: TGTGCCAGCAGCAGCCCTCCGGGGAGCACAGATACGCAGTATTTT

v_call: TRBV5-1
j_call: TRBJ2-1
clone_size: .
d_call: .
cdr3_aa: CASSLAEGPSYNEQFF
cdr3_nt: TGCGCCAGCAGCTTGGCCGAGGGTCCCTCCTACAATGAGCAGTTCTTC

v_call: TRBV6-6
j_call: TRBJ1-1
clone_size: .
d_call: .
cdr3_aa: CATSGGGTEAFF
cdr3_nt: TGTGCCACCTCGGGCGGGGGCACTGAAGCTTTCTTT

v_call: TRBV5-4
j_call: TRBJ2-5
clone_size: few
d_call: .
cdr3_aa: CASSLGGGREETQYF
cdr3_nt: TGTGCCAGCAGCTTGGGGGGGGGCAGGGAAGAGACCCAGTACTTC

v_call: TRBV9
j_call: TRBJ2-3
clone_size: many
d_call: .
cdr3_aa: CASSVGGARSTDTQYF
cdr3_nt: TGTGCCAGCAGCGTAGGGGGGGCAAGGAGCACAGATACGCAGTATTTT

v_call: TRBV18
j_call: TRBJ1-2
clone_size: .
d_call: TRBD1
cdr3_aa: CASSPLKQGVSDGYTF
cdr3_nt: TGTGCCAGCTCACCATTGAAACAGGGGGTATCGGACGGCTACACCTTC

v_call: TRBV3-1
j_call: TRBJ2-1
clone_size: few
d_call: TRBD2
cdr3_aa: CASSRRLAGVANEQFF
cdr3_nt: TGTGCCAGCAGCCGCCGACTAGCGGGAGTCGCCAATGAGCAGTTCTTC

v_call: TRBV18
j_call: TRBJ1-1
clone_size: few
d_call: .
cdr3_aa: CASSPRVSGTEAFF
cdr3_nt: TGTGCCAGCTCACCACGAGTCAGTGGAACTGAAGCTTTCTTT

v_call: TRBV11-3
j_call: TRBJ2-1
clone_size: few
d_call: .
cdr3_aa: CASSAEGSFGQFF
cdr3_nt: TGTGCCAGCAGCGCGGAGGGGTCCTTTGGGCAGTTCTTC

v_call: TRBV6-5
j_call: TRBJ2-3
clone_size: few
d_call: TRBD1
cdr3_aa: CASSYLTATGPDTQYF
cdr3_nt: TGTGCCAGCAGTTACTTAACCGCGACAGGGCCAGATACGCAGTATTTT

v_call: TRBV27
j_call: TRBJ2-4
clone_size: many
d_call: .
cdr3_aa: CASSLSKLGISANIQYF
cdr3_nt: TGTGCCAGCAGTTTATCGAAGTTAGGAATATCCGCAAACATTCAGTACTTC

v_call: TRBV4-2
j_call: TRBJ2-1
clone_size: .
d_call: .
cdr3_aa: CASSQDISGNEQFF
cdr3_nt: TGTGCCAGCAGCCAAGATATCTCCGGGAATGAGCAGTTCTTC

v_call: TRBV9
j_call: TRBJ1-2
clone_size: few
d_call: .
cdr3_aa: CASSVEDGPLYGYTF
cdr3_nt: TGTGCCAGCAGCGTAGAGGACGGACCCCTCTATGGCTACACCTTC

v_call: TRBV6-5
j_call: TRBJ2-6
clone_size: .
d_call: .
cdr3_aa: CASWSGANVLTF
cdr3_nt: TGTGCCAGCTGGAGTGGGGCCAACGTCCTGACTTTC

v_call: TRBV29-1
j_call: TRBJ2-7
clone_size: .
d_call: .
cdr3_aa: CSVESGSPYEQYF
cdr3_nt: TGCAGCGTTGAGTCAGGGTCCCCCTACGAGCAGTACTTC

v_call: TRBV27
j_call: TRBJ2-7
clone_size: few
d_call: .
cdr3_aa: CASSLFRVGIYEQYF
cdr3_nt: TGTGCCAGCAGTTTATTCCGGGTAGGGATCTACGAGCAGTACTTC

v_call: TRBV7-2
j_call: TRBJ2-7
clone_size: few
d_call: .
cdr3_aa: CASSLAGRSGYEQYF
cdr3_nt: TGTGCCAGCAGCTTAGCGGGGAGGTCCGGCTACGAGCAGTACTTC

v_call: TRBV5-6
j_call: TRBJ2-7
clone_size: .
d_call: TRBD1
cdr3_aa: CASSFDRGIGEQYF
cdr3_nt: TGTGCCAGCAGCTTCGACAGGGGGATAGGCGAGCAGTACTTC

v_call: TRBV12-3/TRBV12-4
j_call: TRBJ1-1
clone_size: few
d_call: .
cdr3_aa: CASSLRFSTEAFF
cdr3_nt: TGTGCCAGCAGTTTACGATTTAGCACTGAAGCTTTCTTT

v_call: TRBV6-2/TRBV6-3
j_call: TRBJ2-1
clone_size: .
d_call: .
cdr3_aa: CASSYGGNSYNEQFF
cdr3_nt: TGTGCCAGCAGTTACGGGGGGAACTCCTACAATGAGCAGTTCTTC

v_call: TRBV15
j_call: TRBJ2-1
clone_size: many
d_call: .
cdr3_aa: CATSPSPRYNEQFF
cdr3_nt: TGTGCCACCAGCCCATCTCCCCGTTACAATGAGCAGTTCTTC